The T cell receptor beta chain described here comes from a study of cytomegalovirus exposure and HLA in healthy donors. The CDR3 runs 15 residues. V was pared by 8 bases and J by 2 bases, with 11 bases of the junction left unmatched. Per the germline V gene, CDR1 is MDHEN and CDR2 is SYDVKM. Researchers ran the PCR with 60 Vbeta and 13 Jbeta primers. TCRdb keeps only in-frame clones here, not all; method: immunoSEQ multiplex PCR. Of some 150,000 clones in the sample, roughly 80% were seen once. The chain joins TRBV28 to TRBJ2-7; TRBD2 aligns across 8 bases. The clonotype was recovered from a female donor in good health and CMV-seronegative. The sample taken for sequencing was PBMCs. The CDR3 DNA sequence: TGTGCCAGCCCCCCCGGACTAGCCGAAACCTACGAGCAGTACTTC. Translation gives CASPPGLAETYEQYF.